This T cell receptor (beta chain) was sequenced for a study of T-cell memory formation after mild COVID-19. At the level of the study: Largely donor-specific TCR clusters were found. Findings and limits, study-wide: There was a balanced CD4/CD8 profile in clones contracting day 15 to 85, and later expanders leaned CD4+. Pre-infection memory already had some responding clones, implying cross-reactive memory joined.

It was 5'RACE with constant-segment primers that produced the TCR alpha and TCR beta cDNA libraries, which carried sample barcodes and UMIs. MiXCR was run by TCRdb on the 5' RACE reads, yielding one entry per CDR3 protein. The data contain fewer than 650,000 distinct CDR3 sequences, about 20% of them seen just once; the ten biggest clones take up 7.5% to 9.5%. This CDR3 comprises 15 residues. Trimming took 6 bases from V and 6 from J, leaving 18 bases between them. This clonotype came up a few times. Its antigen is not identified. The rearrangement links TRBV12-3 or TRBV12-4 to TRBJ1-5; maybe TRBD1 (6 bases). The clonotype comes from an adult woman who had mild COVID-19 (a few samples of this study predate the infection). Cell type and time point are not known. Sequencing was performed on PBMCs or a T cell subset sorted from them (not recorded which). This chain's CDR3 is CASRPGGGEGQPQHF. In nucleotides, the CDR3 is TGTGCCAGCAGACCCGGAGGGGGAGAAGGTCAGCCCCAGCATTTT.